This entry describes one T cell receptor beta chain. The antigen is undetermined. This record belongs to a study of graft-versus-host responses after intestinal transplantation. Sequencing was performed with immunoSEQ multiplex PCR; in TCRdb, only in-frame clones are kept and a portion is missing. The table shows some 140,000 clones, with around 94% occurring only once. The germline V gene has CDR1 SGHNT and CDR2 YENEEA. The CDR3 contains 16 residues. The trim removed 0 bases at V and 4 bases at J, leaving 7 bases unmatched. This specimen consisted of unstimulated CD4+ T cells sorted from spleen or lymph node cells, obtained before intestinal transplant. This chain connects TRBV11-3 to TRBJ2-7; 9 bases match TRBD1. The sequence was obtained from a human donor who received an intestinal transplant. DNA of the CDR3: TGTGCCAGCAGCTTAGATCTTGAGGACAGGGGTTACGAGCAGTACTTC. Its translation is CASSLDLEDRGYEQYF.